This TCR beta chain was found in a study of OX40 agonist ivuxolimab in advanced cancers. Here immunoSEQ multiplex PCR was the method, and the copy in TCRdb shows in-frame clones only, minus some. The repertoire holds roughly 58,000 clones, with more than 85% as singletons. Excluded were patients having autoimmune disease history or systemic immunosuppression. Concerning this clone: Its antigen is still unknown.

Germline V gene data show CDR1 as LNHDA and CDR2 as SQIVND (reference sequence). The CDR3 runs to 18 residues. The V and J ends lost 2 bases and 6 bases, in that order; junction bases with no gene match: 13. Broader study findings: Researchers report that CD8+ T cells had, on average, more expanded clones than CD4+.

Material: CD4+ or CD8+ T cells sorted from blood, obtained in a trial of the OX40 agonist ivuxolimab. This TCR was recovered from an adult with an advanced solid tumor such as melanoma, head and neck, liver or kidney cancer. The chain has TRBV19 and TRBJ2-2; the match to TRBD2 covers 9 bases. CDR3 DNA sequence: TGTGCCAGTAGTATATGGGGTAGCGGGAGTAGTTTTGCCGGGGAGCTGTTTTTT. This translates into CASSIWGSGSSFAGELFF. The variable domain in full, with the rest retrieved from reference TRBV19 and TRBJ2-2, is DGGITQSPKYLFRKEGQNVTLSCEQNLNHDAMYWYRQDPGQGLRLIYYSQIVNDFQKGDIAEGYSVSREKKESFPLTVTSAQKNPTAFYLCASSIWGSGSSFAGELFFGEGSRLTVL.